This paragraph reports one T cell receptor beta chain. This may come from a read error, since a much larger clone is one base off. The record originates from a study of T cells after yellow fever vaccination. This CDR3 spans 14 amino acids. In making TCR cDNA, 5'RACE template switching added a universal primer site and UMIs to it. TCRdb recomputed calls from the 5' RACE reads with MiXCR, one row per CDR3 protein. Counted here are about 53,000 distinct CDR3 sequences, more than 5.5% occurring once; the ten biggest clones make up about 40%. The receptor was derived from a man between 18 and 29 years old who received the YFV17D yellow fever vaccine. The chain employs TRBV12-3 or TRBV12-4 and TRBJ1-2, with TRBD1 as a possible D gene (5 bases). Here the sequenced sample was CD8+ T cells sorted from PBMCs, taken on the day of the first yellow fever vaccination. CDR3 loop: CASSLSGGGYGFTF. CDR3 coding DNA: TGTGCCAGCAGTTTATCGGGGGGAGGCTATGGCTTCACCTTC.